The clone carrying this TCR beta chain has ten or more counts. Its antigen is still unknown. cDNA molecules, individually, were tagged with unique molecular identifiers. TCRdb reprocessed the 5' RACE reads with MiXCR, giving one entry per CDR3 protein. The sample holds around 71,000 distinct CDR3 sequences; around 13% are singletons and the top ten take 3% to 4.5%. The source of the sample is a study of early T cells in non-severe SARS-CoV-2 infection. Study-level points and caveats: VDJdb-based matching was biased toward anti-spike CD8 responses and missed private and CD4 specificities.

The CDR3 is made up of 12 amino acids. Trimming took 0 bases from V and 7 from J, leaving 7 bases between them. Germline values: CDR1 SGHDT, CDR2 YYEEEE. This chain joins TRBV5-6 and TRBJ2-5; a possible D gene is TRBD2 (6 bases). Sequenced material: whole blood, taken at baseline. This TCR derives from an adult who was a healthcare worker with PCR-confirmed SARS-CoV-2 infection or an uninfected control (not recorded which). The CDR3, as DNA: TGTGCCAGCAGCTTGGACGGGGGGACCCAGTACTTC. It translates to CASSLDGGTQYF.